A selection of T cell receptor beta chains follows, all from one sample in a study of T-cell reconstitution after alpha-beta-depleted transplantation in children. TCRdb fed the PCR reads into MiXCR, producing one record per CDR3 protein. The sample has hundreds of thousands of distinct CDR3 sequences, 7.5% to 9.5% seen once. Material: PBMCs, mostly from graft donor cells, obtained 360 days after TCRalphabeta/CD19-depleted stem cell transplant. These TCRs come from a male patient aged 2 to 10 who had a stem cell transplant for acute myeloid leukemia, so the T cells may come from the graft donor. CDR3s include the opening cysteine and the closing phenylalanine or tryptophan. D genes are given only for firm matches. Not every row has a clone size; where given, it reads once, few, many or a size class.

cdr3_aa cdr3_nt clone_size j_call v_call d_call
CATSRARAGLDNEQFF TGTGCCACCAGCAGAGCCCGAGCGGGCCTCGACAATGAGCAGTTCTTC few TRBJ2-1 TRBV15 .
CSALDVLGSYNEQFF TGCAGTGCTTTGGACGTATTGGGGTCCTACAATGAGCAGTTCTTC . TRBJ2-1 TRBV20-1 .
CSALTGGYSNQPQHF TGCAGTGCTCTTACAGGGGGATATAGCAATCAGCCCCAGCATTTT . TRBJ1-5 TRBV20-1 TRBD1
CASSLEQHSNQPQHF TGTGCCAGCAGTTTGGAACAGCATAGCAATCAGCCCCAGCATTTT . TRBJ1-5 TRBV12-3/TRBV12-4 .
CASSPSLMGGANNEQFF TGCGCCAGCAGTCCTAGCCTGATGGGGGGAGCTAACAATGAGCAGTTCTTC few TRBJ2-1 TRBV5-1 .
CSVEGRFTYEQYF TGCAGCGTTGAAGGCCGATTCACCTACGAGCAGTACTTC few TRBJ2-7 TRBV29-1 .
CASSEYPGVGETQYF TGTGCCAGCAGTGAATATCCGGGAGTAGGGGAGACCCAGTACTTC many TRBJ2-5 TRBV25-1 .
CASRAPGTGGTEAFF TGTGCCAGCAGGGCCCCCGGGACAGGGGGCACTGAAGCTTTCTTT many TRBJ1-1 TRBV12-3/TRBV12-4 TRBD1
CASSLDRDTQYF TGTGCCAGCAGCTTAGATCGGGATACGCAGTATTTT . TRBJ2-3 TRBV11-2 .
CASSPHTISGTGELFF TGTGCCAGCTCTCCCCATACCATTAGCGGAACCGGGGAGCTGTTTTTT few TRBJ2-2 TRBV6-1 .
CSASTDTQYF TGCAGTGCTAGTACGGATACGCAGTATTTT . TRBJ2-3 TRBV20-1 .
CASSLVEELETQYF TGCGCCAGCAGCTTGGTTGAGGAATTGGAGACCCAGTACTTC many TRBJ2-5 TRBV5-1 .
CASSLQGASYEQYF TGTGCCAGTAGTTTACAGGGGGCAAGCTACGAGCAGTACTTC many TRBJ2-7 TRBV19 TRBD1
CASSPGLAYNEQFF TGTGCCAGCAGCCCGGGACTAGCCTACAATGAGCAGTTCTTC many TRBJ2-1 TRBV7-3 TRBD2
CASSYQGDYNSPLHF TGTGCCAGCAGCTACCAGGGCGATTATAATTCACCCCTCCACTTT . TRBJ1-6 TRBV7-3 .
CASSQEGARYTIYF TGTGCCAGCAGCCAAGAAGGGGCGAGATACACCATATATTTT few TRBJ1-3 TRBV3-1 .
CSVGEGTRNIQYF TGCAGCGTAGGGGAGGGAACAAGAAACATTCAGTACTTC many TRBJ2-4 TRBV29-1 TRBD2